The source of this T cell receptor beta chain is a study of shared clonotypes between healthy human individuals. Across the whole study: Each donor had three CD4 naive, three CD4 memory, two CD8 naive and one CD8 memory plate.

Generated by immunoSEQ multiplex PCR, the TCRdb table keeps only in-frame clones and is missing some. The data hold 2 million to 2.5 million clones, with about 94% observed a single time. To note about this clone: Its antigen is currently unknown.

Broader study findings: Of the naive CD4 clonotypes, around 5% were shared across a handful of donors. What rarefaction showed was incomplete sorted-subset sequencing despite large depth. Unshared clonotypes carried lower generation probabilities than those common to all four donors.

CDR1 is GTSNPN, CDR2 SVGIG, per germline (reference sequence). CDR3 length equals 14 residues. V dropped 0 bases and J dropped 8; count of bases not matched to a gene: 8. Material: naive CD4+ T cells sorted from blood. Subset meaning: CD45RA+ positively selected. The chain uses TRBV30 and TRBJ1-1, with 8 bases matching TRBD1. This TCR derives from a man between 18 and 29 years old in good health. The CDR3 DNA is TGTGCCTGGAGTGTGGCAGGGGGCATTATAGAAGCTTTCTTT. Its translation: CAWSVAGGIIEAFF.